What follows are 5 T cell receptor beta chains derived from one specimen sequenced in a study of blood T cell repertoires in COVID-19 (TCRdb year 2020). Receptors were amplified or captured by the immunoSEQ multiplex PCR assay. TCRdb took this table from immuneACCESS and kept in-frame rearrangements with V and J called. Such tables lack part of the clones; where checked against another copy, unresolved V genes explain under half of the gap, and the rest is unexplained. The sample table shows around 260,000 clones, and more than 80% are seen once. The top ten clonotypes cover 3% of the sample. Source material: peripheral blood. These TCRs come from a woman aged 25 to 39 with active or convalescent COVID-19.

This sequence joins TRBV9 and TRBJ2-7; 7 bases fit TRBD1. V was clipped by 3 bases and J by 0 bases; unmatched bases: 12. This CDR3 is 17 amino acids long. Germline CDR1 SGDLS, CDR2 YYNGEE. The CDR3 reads CASSAGLGGPSSYEQYF. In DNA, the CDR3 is TGTGCCAGCAGCGCAGGGTTAGGGGGCCCGAGCTCCTACGAGCAGTACTTC. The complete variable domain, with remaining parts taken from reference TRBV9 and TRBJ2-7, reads DSGVTQTPKHLITATGQRVTLRCSPRSGDLSVYWYQQSLDQGLQFLIQYYNGEERAKGNILERFSAQQFPDLHSELNLSSLELGDSALYFCASSAGLGGPSSYEQYFGPGTRLTVT.

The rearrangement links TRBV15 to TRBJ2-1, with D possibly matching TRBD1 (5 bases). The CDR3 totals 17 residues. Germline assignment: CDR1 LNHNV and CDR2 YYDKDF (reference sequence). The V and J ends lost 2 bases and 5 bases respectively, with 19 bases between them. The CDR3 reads CATSRSNGQGWDNEQFF. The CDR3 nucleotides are TGTGCCACCAGCAGATCTAACGGGCAGGGATGGGACAATGAGCAGTTCTTC.

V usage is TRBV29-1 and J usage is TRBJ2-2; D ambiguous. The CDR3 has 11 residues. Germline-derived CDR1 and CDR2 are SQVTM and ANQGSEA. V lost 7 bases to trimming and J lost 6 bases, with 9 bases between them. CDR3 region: CSGTQSGELFF. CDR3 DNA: TGCAGCGGAACGCAGTCCGGGGAGCTGTTTTTT.

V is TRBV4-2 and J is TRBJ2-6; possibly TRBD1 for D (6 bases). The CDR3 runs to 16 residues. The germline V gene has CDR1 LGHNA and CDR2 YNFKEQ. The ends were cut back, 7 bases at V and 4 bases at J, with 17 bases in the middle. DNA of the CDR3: TGTGCCAGCACTTCCCACAGGGCCCGGGGGGCCAACGTCCTGACTTTC. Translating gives CASTSHRARGANVLTF.

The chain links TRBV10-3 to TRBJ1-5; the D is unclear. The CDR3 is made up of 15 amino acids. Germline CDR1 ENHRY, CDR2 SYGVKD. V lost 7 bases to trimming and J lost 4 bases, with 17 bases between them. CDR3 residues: CAIKERHARNQPQHF. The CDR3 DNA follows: TGTGCCATCAAGGAGCGTCACGCGAGGAATCAGCCCCAGCATTTT.